These 27 T cell receptor beta chains originate from one sample sequenced in a study of blood T cells in healthy people across ages. Then a second PCR, running roughly 7 to 11 cycles, was carried out with a sample-barcoded 5' primer and a J-beta primer mix. TCRdb recomputed calls from the 5' RACE reads with MiXCR, one row per CDR3 protein. The sample has about 1.6 million distinct CDR3 sequences, around 36% seen once. The sequencing input was blood. These receptor sequences come from a woman in her 30s in good health.

In regard to this clonotype: Sequence at one end of the junction differs from germline and may be a read error. The J gene is TRBJ2-3, the V gene TRBV7-9, with 15 bases identical to TRBD2. The CDR3 runs 18 residues. Germline values: CDR1 SEHNR, CDR2 FQNEAQ (reference sequence). CDR3 sequence: CASSPARGTSGGLDTQYF. The CDR3 bases are TGTGCTAGCAGCCCGGCCCGGGGGACTAGCGGGGGGTTAGATACGCAGTATTTT.

This clonotype was seen more than once but under ten times. J is TRBJ1-6 and V is TRBV11-2; D is uncertain. The CDR3 contains 14 residues. Germline-derived CDR1 and CDR2 are SGHAT and FQNNGV. Trimming shortened V by 5 bases and J by 6 bases, and 11 bases separated the two germline ends. Here the CDR3 reads CASSQGRFNSPLHF. The CDR3 DNA sequence: TGTGCCAGCAGCCAAGGACGGTTTAATTCACCCCTCCACTTT.

The rearrangement uses TRBV5-4 and TRBJ1-1; D possibly corresponds to TRBD1 (5 bases). Germline V gene data show CDR1 as SGHNT and CDR2 as YYREEE (reference sequence). CDR3 size: 16 residues. V dropped 2 bases and J dropped 5 bases, with 19 bases sitting between them. This CDR3 reads CASSFQARGLGTEAFF. The CDR3 region has the DNA TGTGCCAGCAGCTTTCAAGCGAGGGGTCTTGGGACTGAAGCTTTCTTT.

This clonotype appeared a few times. V is TRBV30 and J is TRBJ1-2; a weak D match, TRBD1 (5 bases). The germline CDR1 and CDR2 sequences are GTSNPN and SVGIG (reference sequence). V was shortened by 5 bases and J by 4 bases, with 14 bases between the two germline ends. The CDR3 covers 13 residues. CDR3 DNA sequence: TGTGCCTGGGTTCCCAGGGCCACCTATGGCTACACCTTC. This sequence encodes CAWVPRATYGYTF.

Notes on this clonotype: This may come from a read error, since a much larger clone is one base off. The chain couples TRBV20-1 to TRBJ2-5, with TRBD2 matching 8 bases. The V segment lost 5 bases and the J segment 0 bases; nucleotides outside the gene matches: 5. There are 14 residues in the CDR3. CDR1 is DFQATT and CDR2 is SNEGSKA in the germline V gene (reference sequence). CDR3: CSAGGRSYQETQYF. CDR3 coding DNA: TGCAGTGCTGGCGGGAGGTCGTACCAAGAGACCCAGTACTTC.

This clonotype was counted between two and nine times. At one end, the junction sequence differs from germline, possibly due to a read error. The gene calls are TRBV4-1 and TRBJ2-7, with 7 nucleotides matching TRBD1. In germline, CDR1 is MGHRA, CDR2 YSYEKL. The CDR3 loop spans 14 amino acids. The CDR3 DNA reads as TGCGCCAACAGCCAGACGACAGGGAAGTACGAGCAGTACTTC. It encodes CANSQTTGKYEQYF.

The CDR3 loop reads CSAITGPGSTDTQYF. In nucleotides, the CDR3 is TGCAGTGCTATAACGGGGCCTGGGAGCACAGATACGCAGTATTTT. The V gene is TRBV20-1, the J gene TRBJ2-3; D possibly matches TRBD1 or TRBD2 (5 bases each). Germline CDR1 and CDR2: DFQATT and SNEGSKA (reference sequence). This CDR3 contains 15 residues. V was cut by 4 bases and J by 0 bases, with 14 bases left in between.

With regard to this clonotype: A single base separates this from a much larger clone, so it may be a read error. J is TRBJ2-5 and V is TRBV6-5; 9 nucleotides match TRBD2. In germline, CDR1 is MNHEY, CDR2 SVGAGI. The CDR3 is 15 residues long. The V and J ends lost 0 bases and 11 bases, in that order; junction bases with no gene match: 10. The CDR3 sequence: CASSYSHAGGDEQYF. The CDR3 DNA follows: TGTGCCAGCAGTTACTCACACGCGGGGGGGGATGAGCAGTACTTC.

The sample holds a few counts of this clonotype. This sequence joins TRBV20-1 and TRBJ2-1; D possibly corresponds to TRBD1 (6 bases). The CDR3 totals 19 residues. With 1 base removed from V and 0 bases from J, the gap between germline ends came to 22 bases. The germline V gene has CDR1 DFQATT and CDR2 SNEGSKA (reference sequence). Written as DNA, the CDR3 is TGCAGTGCTAGAGGGAGTGGGGGCTCCTTTTCCACCTCCTACAATGAGCAGTTCTTC. Encoded protein: CSARGSGGSFSTSYNEQFF.

This clonotype has more than one count but fewer than ten. The gene calls are TRBV4-1 and TRBJ1-4, with 7 bases aligning to TRBD1. With 3 bases clipped from V and 7 bases from J, the junction kept 14 bases outside the gene matches. The CDR3 is 17 amino acids. The germline gives CDR1 MGHRA, CDR2 YSYEKL. The CDR3 is CASSHAQGPQWSEKLFF. The DNA for the CDR3 is TGCGCCAGCAGCCACGCACAGGGGCCCCAATGGAGTGAAAAACTGTTTTTT.

This clonotype was detected only a few times. This chain connects TRBV11-2 to TRBJ2-5, with 8 bases identical to TRBD1. The CDR3 sequence is 15 residues long. Trimming at V came to 5 bases and at J to 4 bases, leaving 9 bases not matched to a gene. In germline, CDR1 is SGHAT, CDR2 FQNNGV. The CDR3 DNA reads as TGTGCCAGCAGCCAAGCGACAGGGGCGGGAGAGACCCAGTACTTC. Translation gives CASSQATGAGETQYF.

The sample holds a few counts of this clonotype. The genes are TRBV20-1 and TRBJ1-5; possibly TRBD1 for D (6 bases). The germline V gene has CDR1 DFQATT and CDR2 SNEGSKA (reference sequence). This CDR3 is 15 amino acids long. Trimming took 5 bases from V and 0 from J, leaving 14 bases between them. The CDR3 sequence is CSAQRGGSSNQPQHF. As DNA, the CDR3 is TGCAGTGCTCAGAGGGGGGGCTCTAGCAATCAGCCCCAGCATTTT.

This chain connects TRBV20-1 to TRBJ2-7, with TRBD2 as a possible D gene (6 bases). Between the trimmed V and J ends, which lost 5 bases and 2 bases, there was a span of 19 bases. CDR1 DFQATT and CDR2 SNEGSKA come from the germline V gene (reference sequence). There are 15 residues in the CDR3. The CDR3 DNA is TGCAGTGCTTGGGGCCCCCGGGGCGGGACCTACGAGCAGTACTTC. Its translation: CSAWGPRGGTYEQYF.

This clonotype was seen a handful of times. The rearrangement uses TRBV7-2 and TRBJ2-4; no definite D call. The germline gives CDR1 SGHTA, CDR2 FQGNSA. The CDR3 has 10 amino acids. V dropped 3 bases and J dropped 8 bases, with 2 bases sitting between them. CDR3 in amino acids: CASSFDIQYF. In DNA, the CDR3 is TGTGCCAGCAGCTTTGACATTCAGTACTTC.

The chain carries TRBV25-1 and TRBJ2-1; no clear D gene. CDR3 length equals 14 residues. Germline-derived CDR1 and CDR2 are MGHDK and SYGVNS. The ends were cut back, 5 bases at V and 8 bases at J, with 16 bases in the middle. The CDR3 sequence is CASSHPEGVHEQFF. The DNA of the CDR3 is TGTGCCAGCAGTCATCCCGAAGGTGTCCATGAGCAGTTCTTC. The full variable domain, rest sourced from reference TRBV25-1 and TRBJ2-1, is EADIYQTPRYLVIGTGKKITLECSQTMGHDKMYWYQQDPGMELHLIHYSYGVNSTEKGDLSSESTVSRIRTEHFPLTLESARPSHTSQYLCASSHPEGVHEQFFGPGTRLTVL.

This clonotype was seen only a few times. J is TRBJ2-7 and V is TRBV28, with D possibly matching TRBD1 (5 bases). Trimming removed 3 bases at V and 1 base at J, with 13 bases between. This CDR3 has 15 residues. Germline lookup yields CDR1 MDHEN and CDR2 SYDVKM. CDR3 DNA: TGTGCCAGCAGTTTCCAGGGCGTTGGGTCCTACGAGCAGTACTTC. Amino acids: CASSFQGVGSYEQYF. Together with reference TRBV28 and TRBJ2-7, the CDR3 gives the full variable domain: DVKVTQSSRYLVKRTGEKVFLECVQDMDHENMFWYRQDPGLGLRLIYFSYDVKMKEKGDIPEGYSVSREKKERFSLILESASTNQTSMYLCASSFQGVGSYEQYFGPGTRLTVT.

Many counts were recorded for this clonotype. V usage is TRBV29-1 and J usage is TRBJ1-1; tentative D call: TRBD1 (5 bases). The V end was cut by 8 bases, the J end by 1 base, with 11 bases between. The germline gives CDR1 SQVTM, CDR2 ANQGSEA. The CDR3 covers 12 residues. The chain's CDR3 is CSPGLPNTEAFF. CDR3 bases: TGCAGCCCGGGACTCCCGAACACTGAAGCTTTCTTT. The full variable domain, with the rest looked up from reference TRBV29-1 and TRBJ1-1, is SAVISQKPSRDICQRGTSLTIQCQVDSQVTMMFWYRQQPGQSLTLIATANQGSEATYESGFVIDKFPISRPNLTFSTLTVSNMSPEDSSIYLCSPGLPNTEAFFGQGTRLTVV.

The V and J genes are TRBV12-3 or TRBV12-4 and TRBJ2-1, with 9 nucleotides matching TRBD2. Trimming at V came to 3 bases and at J to 9 bases, leaving 9 bases not matched to a gene. CDR3 length equals 15 residues. CDR3: CASSFGGSGRIEQFF. The CDR3 nucleotides are TGTGCCAGCAGTTTTGGGGGTAGCGGGAGAATTGAGCAGTTCTTC.

The V call is TRBV7-9, the J call TRBJ2-7; D is unresolved. Per germline, CDR1 SEHNR and CDR2 FQNEAQ (reference sequence). V was clipped by 1 base and J by 2 bases, with 9 bases between them. CDR3 length equals 14 residues. The CDR3 sequence: CASSLVVAPYEQYF. In DNA form, the CDR3 reads TGTGCCAGCAGCTTAGTGGTGGCCCCCTACGAGCAGTACTTC.

V is TRBV28 and J is TRBJ1-2; possibly TRBD1 for D (6 bases). The CDR3 totals 14 residues. Trimming left V 6 bases short and J 8 bases short, with 19 bases between. Germline assignment: CDR1 MDHEN and CDR2 SYDVKM. The CDR3 sequence is CASSPPGQPFGYTF. CDR3 nucleotide sequence: TGTGCCAGCAGCCCCCCCGGACAGCCGTTCGGCTACACCTTC.

The chain has TRBV7-3 and TRBJ2-5; 14 bases are shared with TRBD2. Germline V CDR1 and CDR2: SGHTA, FQGTGA. This CDR3 is built from 16 residues. The V and J ends lost 4 bases and 7 bases, in that order; junction bases with no gene match: 8. CDR3 protein: CASSSGLAGGRGTQYF. The CDR3 DNA reads TGTGCCAGCAGCTCTGGACTAGCGGGGGGACGGGGGACCCAGTACTTC.

The chain recombines TRBV7-9 with TRBJ2-1; 9 bases match TRBD2. The germline V gene encodes CDR1 SEHNR and CDR2 FQNEAQ (reference sequence). V gave up 0 bases and J gave up 12 bases; unmatched junction bases: 12. This CDR3 has 16 residues. The DNA for the CDR3 is TGTGCCAGCAGCTTAGCAGGGACTAGCAGCGGACGAGGGCAGTTCTTC. This sequence encodes CASSLAGTSSGRGQFF. The full variable domain, with the rest looked up from reference TRBV7-9 and TRBJ2-1, is DTGVSQNPRHKITKRGQNVTFRCDPISEHNRLYWYRQTLGQGPEFLTYFQNEAQLEKSRLLSDRFSAERPKGSFSTLEIQRTEQGDSAMYLCASSLAGTSSGRGQFFGPGTRLTVL.

This clonotype was detected a few times. The gene calls are TRBV10-3 and TRBJ2-3; TRBD2 agrees at 8 bases. Germline V gives CDR1 ENHRY, CDR2 SYGVKD. Trimming at V came to 8 bases and at J to 2 bases, leaving 6 bases not matched to a gene. The CDR3 contains 14 residues. The CDR3 DNA is TGTGCCATCTCCCCCGGACTAGCCACAGATACGCAGTATTTT. As protein: CAISPGLATDTQYF.

The chain links TRBV7-2 to TRBJ1-2; D is unresolved. Trimming removed 3 bases from V and 4 bases from J, with 9 bases in between. CDR1 is SGHTA and CDR2 is FQGNSA in the germline V gene. CDR3 length: 13 amino acids. DNA of the CDR3: TGTGCCAGCAGCTTCTTGGAGCGCTATGGCTACACCTTC. Protein: CASSFLERYGYTF.

The chain links TRBV6-2 or TRBV6-3 to TRBJ2-3, with unresolved D. The CDR3 runs to 13 residues. The V gene's germline CDR1 is MNHEY and CDR2 SVGEGT. Trimming removed 2 bases at V and 7 bases at J, with 10 bases between. The CDR3, as DNA: TGTGCCAGCAGTTACACCGACGGTAATACGCAGTATTTT. Translating gives CASSYTDGNTQYF.

The V gene is TRBV29-1, the J gene TRBJ1-2; 11 bases align to TRBD1. From germline, CDR1 is SQVTM and CDR2 ANQGSEA. V lost 0 bases to trimming and J lost 6 bases; unmatched junction nucleotides: 3. The CDR3 consists of 14 residues. This CDR3 reads CSVEDRDRGDGYTF. DNA for the CDR3: TGCAGCGTTGAAGATCGGGACAGGGGGGATGGCTACACCTTC.

This chain links TRBV20-1 with TRBJ1-6, with TRBD1 as a possible D gene (6 bases). With 1 base removed from V and 10 bases from J, the gap between germline ends came to 11 bases. Per the germline V gene, CDR1 is DFQATT and CDR2 is SNEGSKA (reference sequence). The CDR3 length is 13 residues. The CDR3 protein is CSARGLGGSPLHF. CDR3 coding DNA: TGCAGTGCTAGAGGTTTAGGGGGGTCACCCCTCCACTTT.